Listed here are 31 T cell receptor beta chains from one sample, sequenced in a study of blood T cells in healthy people across ages. Using a J-beta primer mix together with a sample-barcoded 5' primer, a second PCR was run for roughly 7 to 11 cycles. TCRdb re-analysed the 5' RACE reads in MiXCR, keeping a single row per CDR3 protein. The data contain about 750,000 distinct CDR3 sequences, about 55% of them singletons. The sequenced sample consisted of blood. These TCRs come from a man older than 75 in good health.

The chain has TRBV28 and TRBJ2-5; the D gene could be TRBD1 or TRBD2 (6 bases each). The CDR3 consists of 14 residues. Per germline, CDR1 MDHEN and CDR2 SYDVKM. Trimming removed 11 bases at V and 1 base at J, with 17 bases between. CDR3 nucleotide sequence: TGTGCCGCCCCGTCACAGGGAGGCCAAGAGACCCAGTACTTC. This gives the protein CAAPSQGGQETQYF.

The chain links TRBV2 to TRBJ2-2; 7 bases line up with TRBD1. V shed 4 bases and J 4 bases; nucleotides not matched to a gene: 3. Germline CDR1 is SNHLY and CDR2 is FYNNEI. The CDR3 has 14 residues. CDR3 residues: CASSGTGATGELFF. The CDR3 nucleotides read TGTGCCAGCAGTGGGACAGGCGCCACCGGGGAGCTGTTTTTT.

V usage is TRBV28 and J usage is TRBJ2-7, with a weak D call TRBD1 (6 bases). The CDR3 is 17 residues long. Deletions cut 4 bases from V and 5 bases from J, with 24 bases between. Germline V gene sequence: CDR1 MDHEN, CDR2 SYDVKM. The CDR3 DNA follows: TGTGCCAGCAGTTCTCGTTTGTGGACTGACAGGTTCGACGAGCAGTACTTC. It is translated as CASSSRLWTDRFDEQYF.

J is TRBJ1-1 and V is TRBV12-3 or TRBV12-4; no definite D call. V was pared by 3 bases and J by 4 bases, with 6 bases between. This CDR3 region has 12 residues. The chain's CDR3 is CASSFTPTEAFF. For the CDR3, the DNA is TGTGCCAGCAGTTTTACACCCACTGAAGCTTTCTTT.

This chain uses TRBV14 with TRBJ2-5; D is unresolved. This CDR3 comprises 14 residues. Germline CDR1 and CDR2: SGHDN and FVKESK. The V end lost 6 bases, the J end lost 5 bases, and 16 bases lay between the germline ends. The CDR3 sequence: CASRGWPPEETQYF. CDR3 nucleotides: TGTGCCAGCAGAGGGTGGCCCCCGGAGGAGACCCAGTACTTC.

The CDR3, as DNA: TGTGCCAGCGGAGCGGAAATCTACAATGAGCAGTTCTTC. Amino acids: CASGAEIYNEQFF. This chain uses TRBV11-2 with TRBJ2-1; a weak D match, TRBD2 (5 bases). V was shortened by 8 bases and J by 3 bases, with 11 bases between the two germline ends. Germline CDR1 is SGHAT and CDR2 is FQNNGV. The CDR3 is 13 residues long.

V and J are TRBV7-8 and TRBJ2-7; no clear D. The DNA end lines up better with TRBJ2-4; the J call may be wrong. This CDR3 region has 22 residues. In germline, CDR1 is SGHVS, CDR2 FQNEAQ. CDR3 DNA sequence: TGTGCCAGCAGCTTCAACGCCTTCTTTCAGGCCCCTCGCAAAGGAGAAGAAAACATTCAGTACTTC. Translation gives CASSFNAFFQAPRKGEENIQYF.

This clonotype was recorded only once. The gene calls are TRBV7-9 and TRBJ1-1; D unclear. The germline gives CDR1 SEHNR, CDR2 FQNEAQ (reference sequence). This CDR3 comprises 12 residues. V lost 1 base to trimming and J lost 8 bases, with 8 bases between them. The chain's CDR3 is CASSLVLGEAFF. Written as DNA, the CDR3 is TGTGCCAGCAGCTTAGTTTTAGGAGAAGCTTTCTTT.

This clonotype was recorded a few times. The chain uses TRBV7-9 and TRBJ2-4; D might be TRBD2 (6 bases). Germline lookup yields CDR1 SEHNR and CDR2 FQNEAQ (reference sequence). V was pared by 1 base and J by 9 bases, with 22 bases between. The CDR3 totals 17 residues. The CDR3 region is CASSLDGGNRRASIQYF. As DNA, the CDR3 is TGTGCCAGCAGCTTAGACGGAGGGAACAGGCGGGCGAGCATTCAGTACTTC.

The rearrangement links TRBV7-9 to TRBJ2-1; 9 bases map to TRBD2. CDR3 size: 15 residues. V lost 7 bases to trimming and J lost 7 bases; unmatched junction nucleotides: 11. Germline CDR1 reads SEHNR; CDR2 reads FQNEAQ (reference sequence). The CDR3 nucleotides read TGTGCCAGCATCCGGTTTAGCGGGAGTGGTAATGAGCAGTTCTTC. Its translation: CASIRFSGSGNEQFF.

This clonotype occurred a few times. The chain joins TRBV5-1 to TRBJ1-4; no definite D call. Germline V gene lookup returns CDR1 SGHRS and CDR2 YFSETQ. The length of the CDR3 is 15 residues. Trimming took off 5 bases at V and 0 bases at J, with 11 bases between the two ends. The CDR3 nucleotides are TGCGCCAGCAGGGCGACGCCCGCAACTAATGAAAAACTGTTTTTT. It encodes CASRATPATNEKLFF.

The rearrangement uses TRBV6-1 and TRBJ2-1; D gene unclear. The germline V gene encodes CDR1 MNHNS and CDR2 SASEGT. The CDR3 loop spans 14 amino acids. Trimming shortened V by 7 bases and J by 6 bases, and 16 bases separated the two germline ends. CDR3 amino acids: CASNPQTSRNEQFF. In DNA form, the CDR3 reads TGTGCCAGCAACCCGCAAACCTCCCGCAATGAGCAGTTCTTC.

This clonotype was detected only a few times. This chain joins TRBV12-3 or TRBV12-4 and TRBJ2-7, with D perhaps matching TRBD1 (5 bases). This CDR3 region has 14 residues. Trimming stripped 3 bases from V and 2 bases from J, with 11 bases between. The CDR3 here is CASSFSDIPYEQYF. For the CDR3, the DNA is TGTGCCAGCAGTTTCTCGGACATTCCCTACGAGCAGTACTTC.

There are a few counts of this clonotype. The rearrangement joins TRBV5-1 to TRBJ2-1, with TRBD2 matching 12 bases. CDR3 length: 16 amino acids. Germline CDR1 reads SGHRS; CDR2 reads YFSETQ. Trimming took 2 bases from V and 6 from J; bases not matched to a gene: 6. The CDR3 nucleotides are TGCGCCAGCAGCTTAACGGCTAGCGGGAGGGGCAATGAGCAGTTCTTC. Translated: CASSLTASGRGNEQFF. The variable domain in full, completed from reference TRBV5-1 and TRBJ2-1, reads KAGVTQTPRYLIKTRGQQVTLSCSPISGHRSVSWYQQTPGQGLQFLFEYFSETQRNKGNFPGRFSGRQFSNSRSEMNVSTLELGDSALYLCASSLTASGRGNEQFFGPGTRLTVL.

This clonotype was recorded only once. The rearrangement uses TRBV30 and TRBJ1-5; D uncertain. Germline CDR1 GTSNPN, CDR2 SVGIG (reference sequence). The CDR3 sequence is 15 residues long. Trimming cost V 1 base and J 3 bases, with 13 bases left between them. CDR3 protein: CAWSENNYPNQPQHF. Here the CDR3 DNA reads TGTGCCTGGAGTGAAAACAACTATCCCAATCAGCCCCAGCATTTT. Full variable domain (missing parts from reference TRBV30 and TRBJ1-5): SQTIHQWPATLVQPVGSPLSLECTVEGTSNPNLYWYRQAAGRGLQLLFYSVGIGQISSEVPQNLSASRPQDRQFILSSKKLLLSDSGFYLCAWSENNYPNQPQHFGDGTRLSIL.

There are a few counts of this clonotype. The V gene is TRBV9, the J gene TRBJ1-1, with unresolved D. The CDR3 runs to 13 residues. The V end lost 4 bases, the J end lost 8 bases, and 15 bases lay between the germline ends. Germline CDR1 reads SGDLS; CDR2 reads YYNGEE. The CDR3 is CASSNLNSEEAFF. CDR3 nucleotide sequence: TGTGCCAGCAGCAATCTAAACTCCGAAGAAGCTTTCTTT.

This chain joins TRBV5-1 and TRBJ1-2, with D possibly TRBD1 on 6 matching bases. CDR3 length: 13 residues. Germline loops: CDR1 SGHRS, CDR2 YFSETQ. Trimming shortened V by 7 bases and J by 8 bases, and 18 bases separated the two germline ends. CDR3 nucleotides: TGCGCCAGCCGGACCCAGGGGATGTGGGGCTACACCTTC. Its translation: CASRTQGMWGYTF. Full variable domain (outside the CDR3, taken from reference TRBV5-1 and TRBJ1-2): KAGVTQTPRYLIKTRGQQVTLSCSPISGHRSVSWYQQTPGQGLQFLFEYFSETQRNKGNFPGRFSGRQFSNSRSEMNVSTLELGDSALYLCASRTQGMWGYTFGSGTRLTVV.

The rearrangement joins TRBV3-1 to TRBJ2-5; TRBD1 agrees at 7 bases. The J segment lost 3 bases and the V segment lost 1 base, leaving 2 bases of the junction unmatched. The germline gives CDR1 LGHDT, CDR2 YNNKEL (reference sequence). The CDR3 is 14 residues long. Here the CDR3 reads CASSQAGTEETQYF. Here the CDR3 DNA reads TGTGCCAGCAGCCAAGCCGGGACAGAAGAGACCCAGTACTTC.

The rearrangement links TRBV30 to TRBJ1-2; D remains unclear. Per germline, CDR1 GTSNPN and CDR2 SVGIG (reference sequence). This CDR3 has 12 amino acids. V was cut by 4 bases and J by 5 bases, with 11 bases left in between. The CDR3 DNA is TGTGCCTGGATGGACGGCCCATATGGCTACACCTTC. It is translated as CAWMDGPYGYTF. The entire variable domain, with the rest obtained from reference TRBV30 and TRBJ1-2, is as follows: SQTIHQWPATLVQPVGSPLSLECTVEGTSNPNLYWYRQAAGRGLQLLFYSVGIGQISSEVPQNLSASRPQDRQFILSSKKLLLSDSGFYLCAWMDGPYGYTFGSGTRLTVV.

The genes are TRBV20-1 and TRBJ1-1, with D hard to call. Between the trimmed V and J ends, which lost 4 bases and 1 base, there was a span of 7 bases. This CDR3 spans 12 amino acids. CDR1 is DFQATT and CDR2 is SNEGSKA in the germline V gene (reference sequence). This chain's CDR3 is CSAKVQNTEAFF. The DNA for the CDR3 is TGCAGTGCTAAGGTACAGAACACTGAAGCTTTCTTT.

The chain uses TRBV7-9 and TRBJ2-1; TRBD1 matches 11 bases. Germline CDR1 reads SEHNR; CDR2 reads FQNEAQ (reference sequence). The V gene end was trimmed by 5 bases and the J gene end by 1 base; junction bases not matched to a gene: 4. CDR3 length: 16 residues. CDR3 bases: TGTGCCAGCAGCCCCGGGGACAGGGGGTCCTACAATGAGCAGTTCTTC. Protein: CASSPGDRGSYNEQFF.

V and J are TRBV30 and TRBJ1-4; 10 nucleotides agree with TRBD1. J was trimmed by 8 bases and V by 5 bases; bases with no gene match: 8. This CDR3 spans 14 amino acids. Germline V gives CDR1 GTSNPN, CDR2 SVGIG (reference sequence). The CDR3 sequence is CAWARDRGSEKLFF. The CDR3 DNA reads as TGTGCCTGGGCCCGGGACAGGGGATCCGAAAAACTGTTTTTT.

The chain links TRBV11-2 to TRBJ1-4; D is possibly TRBD1 (5 bases). The germline V and J ends were trimmed by 4 bases and 3 bases, with 9 bases remaining between them. Germline V gene lookup returns CDR1 SGHAT and CDR2 FQNNGV. The CDR3 totals 14 residues. The CDR3 loop reads CASSSTASNEKLFF. The CDR3 nucleotides read TGTGCCAGCAGCTCGACAGCCTCTAATGAAAAACTGTTTTTT.

Worth noting for this clonotype: This sequence may be a read error, since a much larger clone differs from it by one base. The chain recombines TRBV10-3 with TRBJ2-1, with D uncertain. The last part of the DNA fits TRBJ2-7 better; the J call may be wrong. In germline, CDR1 is ENHRY, CDR2 SYGVKD. This CDR3 spans 14 amino acids. The CDR3 nucleotides read TGTGCCATCAGTGAGGACGGATTCTACAATGAGCAGTACTTC. Amino acid sequence: CAISEDGFYNEQYF.

This clonotype appeared many times. This chain joins TRBV12-3 or TRBV12-4 and TRBJ2-1; D is unclear. Trimming shortened V by 4 bases and J by 4 bases, and 5 bases separated the two germline ends. This CDR3 has 12 amino acids. CDR3 residues: CASSYSYNEQFF. The CDR3 bases are TGTGCCAGCAGTTACTCTTACAATGAGCAGTTCTTC.

The rearrangement joins TRBV27 to TRBJ1-2; the D is unclear. V was shortened by 7 bases and J by 7 bases, with 10 bases between the two germline ends. The CDR3 consists of 11 residues. CDR1 is MNHEY, CDR2 SMNVEV, per germline (reference sequence). The CDR3 nucleotides are TGTGCCAGCAAATCTGAGGGTGGCTACACCTTC. Translating gives CASKSEGGYTF.

The V and J genes are TRBV12-3 or TRBV12-4 and TRBJ1-1, with D tentatively TRBD1 (5 bases). The CDR3 spans 12 residues. Deletions cut 7 bases from V and 8 bases from J, with 14 bases between. The CDR3 spells CASTLGEAEAFF. The CDR3 DNA sequence: TGTGCCAGCACCTTGGGGGAGGCGGAAGCTTTCTTT.

This clonotype occurred a few times. This chain joins TRBV7-2 and TRBJ2-1, with D tentatively TRBD2 (6 bases). Looked up from germline, CDR1 is SGHTA and CDR2 is FQGNSA. This CDR3 spans 16 amino acids. V was cut by 3 bases and J by 4 bases, with 16 bases left in between. The CDR3 loop is CASSLATSGGYNEQFF. DNA of the CDR3: TGTGCCAGCAGCTTGGCAACTAGTGGAGGGTACAATGAGCAGTTCTTC.

The chain combines TRBV18 with TRBJ1-1; D unclear. This CDR3 is built from 15 residues. Trimming left V 2 bases short and J 4 bases short, with 14 bases between. Germline CDR1 reads KGHSH; CDR2 reads LQKENI. CDR3 DNA: TGTGCCAGCTCACCAGCCCTCGACGGGAGCACTGAAGCTTTCTTT. Translated: CASSPALDGSTEAFF.

This clonotype was detected ten times or more. V usage is TRBV20-1 and J usage is TRBJ2-1; D not resolved. The germline V and J ends were trimmed by 4 bases and 2 bases, with 9 bases remaining between them. Germline V gives CDR1 DFQATT, CDR2 SNEGSKA (reference sequence). This CDR3 contains 13 residues. CDR3 in amino acids: CSATGAAYNEQFF. The DNA for the CDR3 is TGCAGTGCTACGGGCGCCGCCTACAATGAGCAGTTCTTC.

The chain employs TRBV20-1 and TRBJ2-1; 7 positions match TRBD1. Trimming cost V 0 bases and J 2 bases; bases outside gene matches: 7. The CDR3 spans 16 residues. Germline assignment: CDR1 DFQATT and CDR2 SNEGSKA (reference sequence). The CDR3 sequence is CSARDQGRGTYNEQFF. The CDR3 DNA is TGCAGTGCTAGAGATCAAGGCAGGGGGACCTACAATGAGCAGTTCTTC.